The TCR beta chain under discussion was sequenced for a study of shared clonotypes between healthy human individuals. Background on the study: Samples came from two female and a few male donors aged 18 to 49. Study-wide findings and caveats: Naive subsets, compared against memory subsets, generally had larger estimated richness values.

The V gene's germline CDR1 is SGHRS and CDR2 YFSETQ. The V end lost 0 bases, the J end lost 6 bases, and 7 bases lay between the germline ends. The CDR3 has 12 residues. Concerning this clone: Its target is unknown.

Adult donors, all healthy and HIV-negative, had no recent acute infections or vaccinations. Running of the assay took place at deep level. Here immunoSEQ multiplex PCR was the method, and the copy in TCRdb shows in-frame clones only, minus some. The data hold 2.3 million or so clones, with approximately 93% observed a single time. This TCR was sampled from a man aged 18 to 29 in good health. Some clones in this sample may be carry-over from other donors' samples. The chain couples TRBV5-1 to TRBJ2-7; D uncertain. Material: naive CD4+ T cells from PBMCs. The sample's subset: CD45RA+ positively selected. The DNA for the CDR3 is TGCGCCAGCAGCTTGGACCAGACCGAGCAGTACTTC. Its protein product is CASSLDQTEQYF.